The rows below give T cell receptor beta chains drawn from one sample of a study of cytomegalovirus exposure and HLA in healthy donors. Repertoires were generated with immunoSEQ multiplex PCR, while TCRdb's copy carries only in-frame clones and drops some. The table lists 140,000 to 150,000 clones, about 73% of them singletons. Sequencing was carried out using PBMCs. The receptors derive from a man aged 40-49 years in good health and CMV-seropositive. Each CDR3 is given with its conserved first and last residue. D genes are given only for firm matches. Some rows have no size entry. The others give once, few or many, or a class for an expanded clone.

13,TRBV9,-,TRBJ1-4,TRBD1,TGTGCCAGCAGCGGGACAGGGGATGAAAAACTGTTTTTT,CASSGTGDEKLFF
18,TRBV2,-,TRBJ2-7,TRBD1,TGTGCCAGCAGTGACCGGACAGGGGCGGTCCTGGGGAACTACGAGCAGTACTTC,CASSDRTGAVLGNYEQYF
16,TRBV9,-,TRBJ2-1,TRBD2,TGTGCCAGCAGCGTAGGTGGGACTAGCGGATACAATGAGCAGTTCTTC,CASSVGGTSGYNEQFF
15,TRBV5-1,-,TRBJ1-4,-,TGCGCCAGCAGCTTGGCGGGGGTAACTAATGAAAAACTGTTTTTT,CASSLAGVTNEKLFF
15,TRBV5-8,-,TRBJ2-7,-,TGTGCCAGCAGTTTTGCACGCGGGATCTCCTACGAGCAGTACTTC,CASSFARGISYEQYF
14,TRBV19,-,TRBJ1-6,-,TGTGCCAGTAGTGACAGGAGTGGCGTTTCACCCCTCCACTTT,CASSDRSGVSPLHF
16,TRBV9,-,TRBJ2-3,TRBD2,TGTGCCAGCAGCGGGCGGACTAGCGGCACCACAGATACGCAGTATTTT,CASSGRTSGTTDTQYF
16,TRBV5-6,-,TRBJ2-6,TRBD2,TGTGCCAGCACCGGACTAGCGACCTCTGGGGCCAACGTCCTGACTTTC,CASTGLATSGANVLTF
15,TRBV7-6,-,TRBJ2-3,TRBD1,TGTGCCAGCAGCTTAGCGGGGGACAGGGCAGATACGCAGTATTTT,CASSLAGDRADTQYF
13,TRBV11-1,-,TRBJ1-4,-,TGTGCCAGCAGTATTACAACTAATGAAAAACTGTTTTTT,CASSITTNEKLFF
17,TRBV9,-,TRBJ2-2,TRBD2,TGTGCCAGCAGCGTAGCCCTAGCGGGAGCGAACACCGGGGAGCTGTTTTTT,CASSVALAGANTGELFF
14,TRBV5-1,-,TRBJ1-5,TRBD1,TGCGCCAGCAGCTTGGGGACAGGAAATCAGCCCCAGCATTTT,CASSLGTGNQPQHF
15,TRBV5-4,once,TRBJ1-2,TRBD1,TGTGCCAGTTACTTTGTAGGGGGCGCAAACTATGGCTACACCTTC,CASYFVGGANYGYTF
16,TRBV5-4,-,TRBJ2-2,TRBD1,TGTGCCAGCAGCGTCCGGGACAGGGGAGTTACCGGGGAGCTGTTTTTT,CASSVRDRGVTGELFF
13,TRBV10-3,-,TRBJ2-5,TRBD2,TGTGCCACGGGGACTAGCGGGAGCGAGACCCAGTACTTC,CATGTSGSETQYF
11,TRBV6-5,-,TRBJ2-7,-,TGTGCCAGCAGTTCCAAATACGAGCAGTACTTC,CASSSKYEQYF
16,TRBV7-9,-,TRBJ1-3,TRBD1,TGTGCCAGCAGCTTAGGGGACAGGGGCGCCGGAAACACCATATATTTT,CASSLGDRGAGNTIYF
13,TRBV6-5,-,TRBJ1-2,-,TGTGCCAGCAGACTAAACCAGGGAACTGGCTACACCTTC,CASRLNQGTGYTF
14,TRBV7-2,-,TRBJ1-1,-,TGTGCCGCGAGGGGGGGGGTTGGGAACACTGAAGCTTTCTTT,CAARGGVGNTEAFF
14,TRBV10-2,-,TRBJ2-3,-,TGCGCCAGCATAGACTGGAGTGTCACAGATACGCAGTATTTT,CASIDWSVTDTQYF
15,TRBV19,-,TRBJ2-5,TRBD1,TGTGCCAGTAGTGCGCAACGACAGGGCCCAGAGACCCAGTACTTC,CASSAQRQGPETQYF
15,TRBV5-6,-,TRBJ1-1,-,TGTGCCAGCAGTTCCACCGGTCTCACCACGTTTTCAGCTTTCTTT,CASSSTGLTTFSAFF
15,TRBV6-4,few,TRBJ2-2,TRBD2,TGTGCCAGCAGCCCCCTAGCGGGAGCGGGCGGGGAGCTGTTTTTT,CASSPLAGAGGELFF
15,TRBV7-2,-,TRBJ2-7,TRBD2,TGTGCCAGCAGCTTAGAGGGACTAGCGTTCGGTGAGCAGTACTTC,CASSLEGLAFGEQYF
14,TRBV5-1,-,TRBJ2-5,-,TGCGCCAGCAGCGGAGGGTCTACAAGGGAGACCCAGTACTTC,CASSGGSTRETQYF
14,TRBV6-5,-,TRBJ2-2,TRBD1,TGTGCCAGCAGTGCCGGGACAGGGCCCGGGGAGCTGTTTTTT,CASSAGTGPGELFF
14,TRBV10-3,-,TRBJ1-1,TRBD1,TGTGCCATCACCTCCGGGACAGCTAACACTGAAGCTTTCTTT,CAITSGTANTEAFF
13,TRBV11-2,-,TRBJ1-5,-,TGTGCCAGCAGCTTAGCGCGGTATCAGCCCCAGCATTTT,CASSLARYQPQHF
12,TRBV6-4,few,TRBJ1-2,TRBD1,TGTGCCAGCAGTCGGACAGGGCAAGGCTACACCTTC,CASSRTGQGYTF
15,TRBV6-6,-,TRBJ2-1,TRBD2,TGTGCCAGCAGTTATCGGCTAGCGGGAGAGAATGAGCAGTTCTTC,CASSYRLAGENEQFF
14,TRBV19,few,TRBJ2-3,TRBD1,TGTGCCAGTAGTTTCCGACAGGGGATAGATACGCAGTATTTT,CASSFRQGIDTQYF
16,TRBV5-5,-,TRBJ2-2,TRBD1,TGTGCCAGCAGCTCCTACGGGACAGGGAACACCGGGGAGCTGTTTTTT,CASSSYGTGNTGELFF
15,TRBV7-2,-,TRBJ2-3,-,TGTGCCAGCAGCGGAGGACTACCCGACACAGATACGCAGTATTTT,CASSGGLPDTDTQYF
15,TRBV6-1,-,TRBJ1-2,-,TGTGCCAGCAGAGAATCAGGGGCCGCTAACTATGGCTACACCTTC,CASRESGAANYGYTF
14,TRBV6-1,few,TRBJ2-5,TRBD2,TGTGCCAGCAAGGTTAGCGGGAGTGCAGAGACCCAGTACTTC,CASKVSGSAETQYF
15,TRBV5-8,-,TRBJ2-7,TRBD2,TGTGCCAGCAGCTTGGGGGTTAGCGGGAAGGAAGAGCAGTACTTC,CASSLGVSGKEEQYF
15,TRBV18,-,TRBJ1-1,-,TGTGCCAGCTCACCCGAACTCGTGCAGGCGGGGGGAGCTTTCTTT,CASSPELVQAGGAFF
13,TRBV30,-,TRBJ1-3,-,TGTGCCTGGTCGACAGCCTCTGGAAACACCATATATTTT,CAWSTASGNTIYF
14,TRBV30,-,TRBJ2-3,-,TGTGCCTGGAGTCAAGGGGGTGAAGCAGATACGCAGTATTTT,CAWSQGGEADTQYF
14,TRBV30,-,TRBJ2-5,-,TGTGCCCTGCATACCGGGCCAGGAGGGGAGACCCAGTACTTC,CALHTGPGGETQYF
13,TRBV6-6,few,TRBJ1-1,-,TGTGCCAGCACCCCCACAGCAAACACTGAAGCTTTCTTT,CASTPTANTEAFF
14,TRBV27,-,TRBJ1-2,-,TGTGCCAGCAGTTTATCGGAGGGGCGCTGGGGCTACACCTTC,CASSLSEGRWGYTF
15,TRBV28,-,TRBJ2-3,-,TGTGCCAGCAGTTCACCTAGCGCGATCACAGATACGCAGTATTTT,CASSSPSAITDTQYF
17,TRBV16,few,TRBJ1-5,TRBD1,TGTGCCAGCAGCCGCCGGGACAGGGGCAATAGCAATCAGCCCCAGCATTTT,CASSRRDRGNSNQPQHF
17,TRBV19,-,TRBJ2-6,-,TGTGCCAGTCGCAGAGGGGGGGGAATCTCTGGGGCCAACGTCCTGACTTTC,CASRRGGGISGANVLTF
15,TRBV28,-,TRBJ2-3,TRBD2,TGTGCCAGCAGCCTACTAGCGGGAGGAGGAGATACGCAGTATTTT,CASSLLAGGGDTQYF
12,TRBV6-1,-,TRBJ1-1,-,TGTGCCAGCAGTCCACAGGGCACTGAAGCTTTCTTT,CASSPQGTEAFF
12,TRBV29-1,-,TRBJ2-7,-,TGCAGCGTCGCGACAGGAAGCTACGAGCAGTACTTC,CSVATGSYEQYF
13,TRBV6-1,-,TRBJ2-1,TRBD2,TGTGCCAGCACGACTAGCGGGTACAATGAGCAGTTCTTC,CASTTSGYNEQFF
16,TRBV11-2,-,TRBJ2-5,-,TGTGCCAGCAGCTTAGGAGCCTACCCAAGCCAAGAGACCCAGTACTTC,CASSLGAYPSQETQYF
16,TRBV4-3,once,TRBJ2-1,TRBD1,TGCGCCAGCAGCCAAGGACAGGGTGGTTTTTTGGGTGAGCAGTTCTTC,CASSQGQGGFLGEQFF